This is a list of T cell receptor beta chains from one sample in a study of blood T cell repertoires in COVID-19. Measured with immunoSEQ multiplex PCR; TCRdb has only the in-frame clones, and not every one. The sample consists of a few hundred thousand clones, 75% to 90% of them appearing once. Sequenced material: peripheral blood. The receptors shown here come from a woman in her 70s with COVID-19, enrolled during active disease. The CDR3 runs from the conserved cysteine through the conserved F or W. The D gene is left open where the match is weak. Clone size is given for some rows only: seen once, a few or many times, or a class if the clone is expanded.

J	D	size	V	CDR3	DNA
TRBJ1-5	.	.	TRBV7-9	CASSPGQGDSNQPQHF	TGTGCCAGCAGCCCTGGGCAGGGTGATAGCAATCAGCCCCAGCATTTT
TRBJ2-3	TRBD2	.	TRBV11-2	CASTIPLGGVLTDTQYF	TGTGCCAGCACCATACCCCTCGGGGGGGTCCTCACAGATACGCAGTATTTT
TRBJ2-1	.	.	TRBV19	CASSIRGHEQFF	TGTGCCAGTAGTATCAGGGGCCATGAGCAGTTCTTC
TRBJ1-1	TRBD1	.	TRBV5-6	CASSFDRVTEAFF	TGTGCCAGCAGCTTCGACAGGGTTACTGAAGCTTTCTTT
TRBJ1-5	.	.	TRBV2	CASSGTVYSNQPQHF	TGTGCCAGCAGTGGGACAGTTTATAGCAATCAGCCCCAGCATTTT
TRBJ2-7	TRBD1	.	TRBV13	CASSPGQGYGEQYF	TGTGCCAGCAGCCCGGGACAGGGTTATGGCGAGCAGTACTTC
TRBJ2-5	TRBD1	.	TRBV6-5	CASSSPGQGSQYF	TGTGCCAGCAGTTCCCCGGGACAGGGATCCCAGTACTTC
TRBJ2-1	TRBD2	.	TRBV3-1/TRBV3-2	CASSQVASKSGDQFF	TGTGCCAGCAGCCAAGTGGCCTCTAAAAGCGGGGACCAGTTCTTC
TRBJ1-5	.	.	TRBV5-8	CASSGYGGPQHF	TGTGCCAGCAGCGGGTACGGGGGGCCCCAGCATTTT
TRBJ2-3	.	.	TRBV9	CASSVGGSNPTDTQYF	TGTGCCAGCAGCGTAGGCGGTAGCAACCCCACAGATACGCAGTATTTT
TRBJ2-4	TRBD1	.	TRBV7-2	CASSLAYGQGVLLAKNIQYF	TGTGCCAGCAGCTTAGCGTACGGACAGGGGGTTCTTTTAGCCAAAAACATTCAGTACTTC
TRBJ2-7	TRBD2	.	TRBV7-2	CASSVGLAGGEQYF	TGTGCCAGCAGCGTGGGACTAGCGGGGGGCGAGCAGTACTTC
TRBJ1-5	TRBD1	.	TRBV28	CASRSGTEALYSNQPQHF	TGTGCCAGCAGATCTGGGACAGAGGCCCTATATAGCAATCAGCCCCAGCATTTT
TRBJ1-1	.	.	TRBV18	CASSPTENTEAFF	TGTGCCAGCTCACCAACTGAGAACACTGAAGCTTTCTTT
TRBJ2-2	TRBD1	.	TRBV19	CASRRGGQGSTGELFF	TGTGCCAGTAGGAGGGGTGGACAGGGGTCAACCGGGGAGCTGTTTTTT
TRBJ2-1	TRBD2	.	TRBV5-1	CASSLLAGGQNEQFF	TGCGCCAGCAGCTTACTAGCGGGGGGGCAAAATGAGCAGTTCTTC
TRBJ1-6	TRBD1	.	TRBV28	CASSLSAGGSPLHF	TGTGCCAGCAGTTTATCGGCAGGGGGCTCACCCCTCCACTTT
TRBJ1-1	.	.	TRBV28	CASSSYQDRPEAFF	TGTGCCAGCAGTTCTTATCAAGACAGACCTGAAGCTTTCTTT
TRBJ2-2	.	.	TRBV5-6	CASSPAGDRPTGELFF	TGTGCCAGCAGCCCGGCAGGGGATCGGCCCACCGGGGAGCTGTTTTTT
TRBJ1-1	TRBD1	.	TRBV19	CASSTGPGQGRNTEAFF	TGTGCCAGTAGTACAGGTCCGGGACAGGGGCGGAACACTGAAGCTTTCTTT
TRBJ2-2	.	.	TRBV19	CASSPDRSTGELFF	TGTGCCAGTAGTCCGGACAGATCAACCGGGGAGCTGTTTTTT
TRBJ2-7	.	.	TRBV5-1	CASSLMVGGATYEQYF	TGCGCCAGCAGCTTAATGGTGGGGGGGGCCACCTACGAGCAGTACTTC
TRBJ2-2	TRBD1	.	TRBV9	CASSLRGTASRTGELFF	TGTGCCAGCAGCCTTAGGGGGACAGCGAGTCGCACCGGGGAGCTGTTTTTT
TRBJ1-2	.	.	TRBV2	CASSVNQAYYGYTF	TGTGCCAGCAGTGTGAACCAGGCCTACTATGGCTACACCTTC
TRBJ2-3	TRBD2	.	TRBV11-1	CASSFGTKGTDTQYF	TGTGCCAGCAGCTTTGGGACTAAGGGCACAGATACGCAGTATTTT
TRBJ2-3	TRBD2	once	TRBV7-2	CASSLVWLAGGPDTQYF	TGTGCCAGCAGCTTAGTGTGGCTAGCGGGGGGTCCAGATACGCAGTATTTT
TRBJ1-6	TRBD1	once	TRBV9	CASSASGQASSPLHF	TGTGCCAGCAGCGCTTCGGGACAGGCGAGTTCACCCCTCCACTTT
TRBJ2-3	.	.	TRBV4-2	CASRAAASTDTQYF	TGTGCCAGCAGAGCAGCGGCTAGCACAGATACGCAGTATTTT
TRBJ1-1	.	few	TRBV3-1/TRBV3-2	CASSQVGTNTEAFF	TGTGCCAGCAGCCAAGTGGGCACGAACACTGAAGCTTTCTTT
TRBJ2-7	.	.	TRBV28	CASSPGQFEQYF	TGTGCCAGCAGTCCAGGACAGTTCGAGCAGTACTTC
TRBJ1-4	.	.	TRBV2	CASRAYLQATNEKLFF	TGTGCCAGCAGAGCCTATTTACAGGCAACTAATGAAAAACTGTTTTTT
TRBJ1-2	TRBD1	.	TRBV13	CASSPDRDGGYTF	TGTGCCAGCAGCCCGGACAGGGATGGAGGCTACACCTTC
TRBJ1-5	.	few	TRBV21-1	CASSARARNQPQHF	TGTGCCAGCAGCGCTCGAGCGCGCAATCAGCCCCAGCATTTT